This T cell receptor (beta chain) was observed in a study of T cells in Graves' hyperthyroidism and ophthalmopathy (dated by TCRdb to between 2018 and 2021). General notes on the study: Peripheral blood samples were taken at the time of initial diagnosis, prior to any treatment. A discovery cohort of roughly 100 patients, 43 with Graves' ophthalmopathy and roughly 59 with stable Graves' hyperthyroidism, was used to find distinguishing TCR V-J signatures. Prospective prediction of ophthalmopathy was tested in an independent validation cohort of some 19 hyperthyroidism patients and 17 patients who later progressed to ophthalmopathy. For training and testing, the roughly 97 patients in the discovery cohort were randomly divided in a 7:3 ratio. In more than 5 Graves' hyperthyroidism patients, the study also compared T-cell repertoires from thyroid tissue with T-cell repertoires from blood. Once sampling was done, hyperthyroidism patients were given methimazole at a starting dose of 30 mg daily, whereas ophthalmopathy patients were given high-dose intravenous methylprednisolone. According to the paper, TCR Vbeta CDR3 sequencing was carried out on 135 peripheral blood samples, which came from fewer than 50 ophthalmopathy, about 75 hyperthyroidism and about 17 progressor patients.

Many counts were recorded for this clonotype. This clone's antigen is unknown. No base qualities exist here, and no much larger clone lies one base off it. Summary of the overall study and its limitations: In validation, the model predicted progression to ophthalmopathy a median of roughly 6.5 months before onset, with 65% to 71% sensitivity and 72.22% specificity. Most expanded thyroid clonotypes (frequency above 0.001) were also detected in blood, suggesting blood repertoires may reflect thyroid immune responses. Sample size was not statistically predetermined, and investigators were not blinded to group allocation. In cross-validation, a model built on a 13 V-J signature told ophthalmopathy apart from stable hyperthyroidism with over 85% sensitivity and about 81% specificity, and in testing the same model reached 80%/75%.

Sequences SGHAT (CDR1) and FQNNGV (CDR2) are obtained from the germline V gene. Trimming costs V 6 bases and J 5 bases, and their ends lie 16 bases apart. The CDR3 covers 14 residues, taking in both the cysteine and the phenylalanine. The read is trimmed to its CDR3 DNA, 42 bases read in frame from base 1. In the ophthalmopathy patients, disease was moderately to severely active, with a Clinical Activity Score of 3 or more, a NOSPECS grade of 4 or more, and a duration of less than 3 months. Any patient with an uncontrolled infection, another autoimmune disease, pregnancy or lactation was excluded. Diagnoses relied on clinical symptoms, serum thyroxine and TRAb, thyroid ultrasound and orbital computed tomography. PBMCs were separated from under 11 ml of fresh peripheral blood using Ficoll-Paque density gradient centrifugation. Total RNA was extracted with Trizol reagent, and quality was checked on an Agilent 2100 Bioanalyzer.

The TCR beta CDR3 regions were amplified from RNA transcripts. The TCR CDR3 was subjected to a first round of RT-PCR using the HTBI primer set and the Qiagen OneStep RT-PCR kit. A second multiplex PCR round built the libraries, followed by size selection and purification. Libraries were sequenced paired-end with 100 bp reads on an Illumina HiSeq2000. Concerning the study's data processing: SOAPnuke was used to process the raw data, throwing out any read that contained adapters or uncalled bases, had a mean Phred below 15, or lacked an exact constant-primer or identifier match. High-quality paired reads were merged using COPE v1.2.5, and each unique nucleotide sequence was defined as a clonotype. MiTCR v1.1 was used to align the clonotypes against IMGT TRBV, TRBD and TRBJ reference segments. The analysis included only V-J combinations with a frequency above 0.0001, which together covered more than 99% of the repertoires. A TCS score was defined as the ratio between F50 (clonal expansion) and ExV (chaos), using BLOSUM62-based TCRdist between CDR3 peptides within each V-J. Welch's t-statistics and random forest reduced 500 to 550 V-J features to 13, which were used in a naive Bayes classifier (R e1071). TCRdb reprocessing: public reads trimmed at Q25 with fastp, clones called with MiXCR, in-frame beta chains kept. One record per CDR3 amino acid sequence lists the most common genes and DNA. The V and J calls here are based on TCRdb, not the publication. This sample holds about 600,000 distinct CDR3 sequences; around 16% were observed only once. More than 3% of the sample comes from the top ten.

Sequenced sample: blood. The receptor chain draws on TRBV11-2 and TRBJ2-5; the D gene identity is not certain. This clonotype was sampled from a woman in her thirties or forties with Graves' ophthalmopathy. The base sequence is TGTGCCAGCAGTGTGGTGTTCTCAATGGAGACCCAGTACTTC. It translates to CASSVVFSMETQYF.